This T cell receptor beta chain appears in the sequencing data of a study of prognosis after radiotherapy for stage I lung cancer. On the study more broadly: SBRT was given in 3 to 5 fractions at a biologically effective dose of at least 100 Gy as radiotherapy. The study gave no patient concurrent therapy with stereotactic body radiotherapy.

This clonotype has just a few counts. Each of two time points yielded around 6.1 milliliters of peripheral venous blood. Trimming removed 4 bases at V and 3 bases at J, with 11 bases between. In germline, CDR1 is MRHNA, CDR2 SNTAGT. The CDR3 is 14 residues long. It was by two-round multiplex PCR that TCR beta CDR3 was amplified from genomic DNA. Each TRBV and TRBJ gene had its own primer in the first PCR round. Universal primers were used in the second PCR round. TCRdb reprocessed the multiplex PCR reads with MiXCR, giving one entry per CDR3 protein. Of approximately 26,000 distinct CDR3 sequences listed, around 40% are singletons.

Sample: PBMCs, taken before or after stereotactic body radiation therapy (not recorded which). The rearrangement links TRBV6-4 to TRBJ2-3; D is unclear. This TCR was recovered from a donor over 45 with non-small cell lung cancer. The CDR3 region is CASSVVGGTDTQYF. The CDR3 DNA sequence: TGTGCCAGCAGTGTTGTCGGTGGGACAGATACGCAGTATTTT.